Sequencing of this T cell receptor (beta chain) was carried out in a study of T cells in Graves' hyperthyroidism and ophthalmopathy. Study-level findings and limits: Ophthalmopathy was separated from stable hyperthyroidism by a 13 V-J model.

TCR beta CDR3 regions were amplified from RNA. When the TCR CDR3 underwent first-round RT-PCR, the HTBI primer set was used. Each CDR3 protein gets one entry after TCRdb re-called the multiplex PCR reads with MiXCR. The profile shows a few hundred thousand distinct CDR3 sequences, roughly 14% of them singletons. Pregnant or lactating patients were excluded, as were those with uncontrolled infection or other autoimmune disease. About this clonotype: Its antigen is not known.

Germline V gene sequence: CDR1 SGHRS, CDR2 YFSETQ. Trimming stripped 1 base from V and 5 bases from J, with 13 bases between. The CDR3 covers 15 residues. The chain recombines TRBV5-1 with TRBJ2-1, with D perhaps matching TRBD2 (7 bases). The TCR sequence derives from a woman aged 25 to 39 with Graves' ophthalmopathy. Sequenced sample: blood. The CDR3 region is CASSLYGGQNNEQFF. CDR3 DNA sequence: TGCGCCAGCAGCTTGTACGGGGGGCAGAACAATGAGCAGTTCTTC.